This passage covers 13 T cell receptor beta chains from one sample sequenced in a study of T cell repertoires in cytomegalovirus infection. No antigens are known for them. MiXCR was run by TCRdb on the reads, yielding one entry per CDR3 protein. The table shows 550,000 to 700,000 distinct CDR3 sequences, with roughly 42% occurring only once. Sequences were derived from cultured PBMCs, sampled from culture after CMV antigen stimulation. Every receptor here comes from a human donor in good health (CMV status not recorded). Some clones in this sample may be carry-over from other donors' samples.

This clonotype turned up a few times. The chain links TRBV12-3 or TRBV12-4 to TRBJ1-2, with 10 bases fitting TRBD1. The CDR3 covers 18 residues. Unmatched junction bases numbered 17, after V lost 4 bases and J lost 6 bases. CDR3 region: CASSSTRTGGRWGNGYTF. As DNA, the CDR3 is TGTGCCAGCAGTTCCACTAGGACAGGGGGAAGGTGGGGGAATGGCTACACCTTC.

The V gene is TRBV28, the J gene TRBJ1-2; no clear D. The germline V gene has CDR1 MDHEN and CDR2 SYDVKM. V lost 4 bases and J 4 bases, leaving 10 bases between the germline ends. CDR3 size: 13 residues. DNA for the CDR3: TGTGCCAGCAGTTCCCCCTTATTCTATGGCTACACCTTC. It is translated as CASSSPLFYGYTF.

The rearrangement links TRBV7-2 to TRBJ2-3; D is unresolved. Between the trimmed V and J ends, which lost 5 bases and 5 bases, there was a span of 14 bases. The CDR3 runs to 14 residues. The germline V gene has CDR1 SGHTA and CDR2 FQGNSA. The CDR3 DNA follows: TGTGCCAGCAGCCCCCGGAGTTCGTTAGATACGCAGTATTTT. Its translation: CASSPRSSLDTQYF.

This clonotype was seen only a few times. The V call is TRBV7-8, the J call TRBJ2-7, with D perhaps TRBD1 or TRBD2 (5 bases each). The V end was cut by 2 bases, the J end by 3 bases, with 14 bases between. Germline CDR1 is SGHVS and CDR2 is FQNEAQ. The CDR3 has 15 residues. The CDR3 region has the DNA TGTGCCAGCAGCTTATCCGGGACGATACTCTACGAGCAGTACTTC. Its protein product is CASSLSGTILYEQYF.

This clonotype was seen more than once but under ten times. The J gene is TRBJ1-6, the V gene TRBV12-3 or TRBV12-4; D gene unclear. Trimming pared 7 bases from V and 7 bases from J, leaving 8 bases between. CDR3 size: 12 residues. The CDR3 bases are TGTGCCAGCAACTTAGGGAATTCACCCCTCCACTTT. It codes for CASNLGNSPLHF.

The V and J genes are TRBV2 and TRBJ2-5; 10 bases line up with TRBD1. The germline CDR1 and CDR2 sequences are SNHLY and FYNNEI. Unmatched junction bases numbered 6, after V lost 6 bases and J lost 5 bases. The CDR3 is 14 residues long. CDR3 sequence: CASRTTGGAETQYF. For the CDR3, the DNA is TGTGCCAGCAGGACGACAGGGGGCGCGGAGACCCAGTACTTC.

In its sample, this clonotype was seen many times. The rearrangement links TRBV7-2 to TRBJ1-1; 9 bases are shared with TRBD1. The CDR3 loop spans 14 amino acids. Germline assignment: CDR1 SGHTA and CDR2 FQGNSA. With 3 bases clipped from V and 6 bases from J, the junction kept 5 bases outside the gene matches. CDR3 protein: CASSFRQGGPEAFF. Here the CDR3 DNA reads TGTGCCAGCAGCTTTAGACAGGGGGGGCCTGAAGCTTTCTTT.

V is TRBV20-1 and J is TRBJ2-1; no clear D. CDR3 size: 14 residues. The V end was cut by 0 bases, the J end by 5 bases, with 11 bases between. Per germline, CDR1 DFQATT and CDR2 SNEGSKA (reference sequence). The DNA for the CDR3 is TGCAGTGCTAGAGATGGATCCGCAGACAATGAGCAGTTCTTC. It specifies CSARDGSADNEQFF.

This CDR3 is CASSPGADKTQWRPQHF. The DNA for the CDR3 is TGTGCCAGCAGCCCAGGGGCGGACAAGACCCAGTGGCGGCCCCAGCATTTT. This chain connects TRBV28 to TRBJ1-5, with a possible D match to TRBD1 (6 bases). With 6 bases removed from V and 9 bases from J, the gap between germline ends came to 27 bases. Germline V gene data show CDR1 as MDHEN and CDR2 as SYDVKM. The CDR3 totals 17 residues.

This chain links TRBV4-1 with TRBJ2-7; perhaps TRBD2 as D (5 bases). The germline V gene encodes CDR1 MGHRA and CDR2 YSYEKL. The CDR3 covers 15 residues. V lost 3 bases and J lost 4, with 16 bases in between. In DNA, the CDR3 is TGCGCCAGCAGCCACGGACCTGAGGGCGTATACGAGCAGTACTTC. It encodes CASSHGPEGVYEQYF.

This clonotype was seen many times. The rearrangement links TRBV7-2 to TRBJ1-2; TRBD1 is a possible D gene (5 bases). In germline, CDR1 is SGHTA, CDR2 FQGNSA. V was shortened by 4 bases and J by 0 bases, with 12 bases between the two germline ends. This CDR3 has 15 amino acids. The CDR3 is CASSWTGTANYGYTF. The CDR3 DNA reads as TGTGCCAGCAGCTGGACCGGGACGGCTAACTATGGCTACACCTTC. The variable domain in full, completed from reference TRBV7-2 and TRBJ1-2, reads GAGVSQSPSNKVTEKGKDVELRCDPISGHTALYWYRQSLGQGLEFLIYFQGNSAPDKSGLPSDRFSAERTGGSVSTLTIQRTQQEDSAVYLCASSWTGTANYGYTFGSGTRLTVV.

The chain carries TRBV7-8 and TRBJ2-7, with D possibly TRBD1 on 5 matching bases. The length of the CDR3 is 11 residues. Trimming left V 7 bases short and J 4 bases short, with 8 bases between. The V gene's germline CDR1 is SGHVS and CDR2 FQNEAQ. CDR3 sequence: CASTDSYEQYF. The DNA of the CDR3 is TGTGCCAGCACAGACAGTTACGAGCAGTACTTC.

This clonotype came up a few times. The V call is TRBV12-3 or TRBV12-4, the J call TRBJ1-2; D not resolved. Trimming took 7 bases from V and 4 from J, leaving 19 bases between them. The CDR3 is made up of 15 amino acids. CDR3 in DNA: TGTGCCAGCAACCCGACGGCCCAAGGTGGCTATGGCTACACCTTC. This gives the protein CASNPTAQGGYGYTF.